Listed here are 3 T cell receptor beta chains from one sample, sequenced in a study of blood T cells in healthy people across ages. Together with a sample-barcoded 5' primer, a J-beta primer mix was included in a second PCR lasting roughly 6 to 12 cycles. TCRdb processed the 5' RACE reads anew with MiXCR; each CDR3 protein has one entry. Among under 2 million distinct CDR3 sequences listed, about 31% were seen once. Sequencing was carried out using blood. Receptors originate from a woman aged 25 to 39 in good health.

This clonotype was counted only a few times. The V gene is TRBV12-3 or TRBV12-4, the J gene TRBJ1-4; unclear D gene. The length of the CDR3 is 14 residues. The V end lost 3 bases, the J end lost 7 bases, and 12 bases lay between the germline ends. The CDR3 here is CASSLTSRGEKLFF. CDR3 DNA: TGTGCCAGCAGTTTGACAAGTCGAGGTGAAAAACTGTTTTTT.

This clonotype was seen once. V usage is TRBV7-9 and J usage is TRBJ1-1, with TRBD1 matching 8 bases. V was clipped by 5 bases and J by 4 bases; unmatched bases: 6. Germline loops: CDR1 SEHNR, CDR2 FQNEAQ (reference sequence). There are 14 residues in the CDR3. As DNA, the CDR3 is TGTGCCAGCAGCCCAGGGGGCGTGAGCACTGAAGCTTTCTTT. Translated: CASSPGGVSTEAFF.

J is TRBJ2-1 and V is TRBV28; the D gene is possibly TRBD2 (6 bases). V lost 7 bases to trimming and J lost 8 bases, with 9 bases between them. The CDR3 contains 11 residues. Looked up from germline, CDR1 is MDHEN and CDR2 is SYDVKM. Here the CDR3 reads CASTGRDEQFF. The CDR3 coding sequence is TGTGCCAGCACCGGGAGAGATGAGCAGTTCTTC.